This T cell receptor (beta chain) was sequenced for a study of shared clonotypes between healthy human individuals. Whole-study results and caveats: Sharing across a handful of donors was seen in approximately 5.2% of naive CD4 clonotypes. Sequencing of the sorted subsets was shown by rarefaction to be incomplete despite large depth.

Germline V CDR1 and CDR2: MGHRA, YSYEKL. The CDR3 is 16 amino acids. V shed 3 bases and J 8 bases; nucleotides not matched to a gene: 12. TCRdb's copy holds only in-frame clones and misses some; the assay was immunoSEQ multiplex PCR. The data hold about 2 million clones, with roughly 95% observed a single time. Comments on this clone: As yet, its antigen is unknown.

Naivety among CD8 cells was defined by CD45RO negativity and positive CCR7 selection, thereby excluding terminally differentiated effector memory CD45RA+ cells. The specimen was naive CD8+ T cells sorted from blood. J is TRBJ1-4 and V is TRBV4-1, with 7 bases aligning to TRBD1. The clonotype comes from a young man in good health. CDR3 amino acids: CASSQEPTGFSEKLFF. The CDR3 DNA reads as TGCGCCAGCAGCCAGGAGCCGACAGGGTTTAGCGAAAAACTGTTTTTT.